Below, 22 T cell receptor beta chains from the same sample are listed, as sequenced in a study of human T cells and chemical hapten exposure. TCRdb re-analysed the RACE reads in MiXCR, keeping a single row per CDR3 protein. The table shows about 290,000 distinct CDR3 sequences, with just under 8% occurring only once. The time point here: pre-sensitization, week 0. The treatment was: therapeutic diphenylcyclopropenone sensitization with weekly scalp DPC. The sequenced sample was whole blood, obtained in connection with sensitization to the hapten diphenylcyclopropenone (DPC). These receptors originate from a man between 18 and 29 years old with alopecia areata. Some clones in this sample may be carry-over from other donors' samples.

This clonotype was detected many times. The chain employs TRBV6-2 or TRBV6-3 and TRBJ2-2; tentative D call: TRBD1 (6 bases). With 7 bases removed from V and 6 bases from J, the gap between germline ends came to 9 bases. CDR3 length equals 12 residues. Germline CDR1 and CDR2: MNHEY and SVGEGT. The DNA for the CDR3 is TGTGCCAGCAAAACAGGGTCCGGGGAGCTGTTTTTT. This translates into CASKTGSGELFF.

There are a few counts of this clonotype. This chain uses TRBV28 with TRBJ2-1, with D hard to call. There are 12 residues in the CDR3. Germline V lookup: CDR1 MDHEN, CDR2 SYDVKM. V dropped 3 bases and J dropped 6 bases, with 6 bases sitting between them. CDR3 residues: CASSFLLNEQFF. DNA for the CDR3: TGTGCCAGCAGTTTTCTCCTCAATGAGCAGTTCTTC.

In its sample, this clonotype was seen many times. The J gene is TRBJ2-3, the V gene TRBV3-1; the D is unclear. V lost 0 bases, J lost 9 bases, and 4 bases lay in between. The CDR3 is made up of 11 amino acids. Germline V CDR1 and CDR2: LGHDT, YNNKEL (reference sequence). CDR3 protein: CASSQDGTQYF. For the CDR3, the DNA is TGTGCCAGCAGCCAAGACGGCACGCAGTATTTT.

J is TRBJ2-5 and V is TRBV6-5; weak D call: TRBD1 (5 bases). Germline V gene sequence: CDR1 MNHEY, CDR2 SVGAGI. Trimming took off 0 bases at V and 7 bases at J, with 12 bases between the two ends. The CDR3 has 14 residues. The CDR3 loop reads CASSYSSQGATQYF. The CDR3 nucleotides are TGTGCCAGCAGTTACTCCTCCCAGGGTGCGACCCAGTACTTC.

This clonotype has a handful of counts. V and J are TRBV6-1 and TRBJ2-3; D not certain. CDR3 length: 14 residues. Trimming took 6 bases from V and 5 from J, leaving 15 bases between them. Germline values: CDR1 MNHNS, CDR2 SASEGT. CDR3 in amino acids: CASRQAWAGDTQYF. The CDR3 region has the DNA TGTGCCAGCAGGCAAGCGTGGGCAGGAGATACGCAGTATTTT.

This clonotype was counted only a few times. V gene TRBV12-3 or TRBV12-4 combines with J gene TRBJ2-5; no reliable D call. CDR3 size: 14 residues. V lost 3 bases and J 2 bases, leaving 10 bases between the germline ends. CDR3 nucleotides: TGTGCCAGCAGTTTTAGACAAAATCAAGAGACCCAGTACTTC. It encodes CASSFRQNQETQYF.

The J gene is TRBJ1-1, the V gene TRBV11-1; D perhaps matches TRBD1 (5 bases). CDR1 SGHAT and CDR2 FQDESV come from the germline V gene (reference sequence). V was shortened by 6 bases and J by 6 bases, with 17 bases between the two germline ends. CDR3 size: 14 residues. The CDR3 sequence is CASSARGPVAEAFF. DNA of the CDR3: TGTGCCAGCAGTGCGAGGGGACCAGTCGCTGAAGCTTTCTTT.

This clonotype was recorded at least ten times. The CDR3 region is CASSLDGNSYEQYF. CDR3 DNA: TGTGCCAGCAGCTTGGACGGGAACTCCTACGAGCAGTACTTC. V gene TRBV7-3 combines with J gene TRBJ2-7; maybe TRBD2 (5 bases). The CDR3 is made up of 14 amino acids. In germline, CDR1 is SGHTA, CDR2 FQGTGA. Trimming left V 3 bases short and J 0 bases short, with 9 bases between. Full variable domain (remainder filled in from reference TRBV7-3 and TRBJ2-7): GAGVSQTPSNKVTEKGKYVELRCDPISGHTALYWYRQSLGQGPEFLIYFQGTGAADDSGLPNDRFFAVRPEGSVSTLKIQRTERGDSAVYLCASSLDGNSYEQYFGPGTRLTVT.

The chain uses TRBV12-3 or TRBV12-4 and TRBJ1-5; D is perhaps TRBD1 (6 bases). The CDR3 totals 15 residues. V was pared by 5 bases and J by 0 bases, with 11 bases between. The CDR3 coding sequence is TGTGCCAGCAGTCTTGACAGGATTAGCAATCAGCCCCAGCATTTT. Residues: CASSLDRISNQPQHF.

CDR3 DNA sequence: TGTGCCAGCAGCAGGAATCCGGCTAGCGGGGGGGATCAAGAGACCCAGTACTTC. Protein product: CASSRNPASGGDQETQYF. J is TRBJ2-5 and V is TRBV4-2; TRBD2 aligns across 12 bases. V lost 5 bases and J lost 2; bases outside the gene matches: 12. CDR3 length: 18 residues. CDR1 LGHNA and CDR2 YNFKEQ come from the germline V gene.

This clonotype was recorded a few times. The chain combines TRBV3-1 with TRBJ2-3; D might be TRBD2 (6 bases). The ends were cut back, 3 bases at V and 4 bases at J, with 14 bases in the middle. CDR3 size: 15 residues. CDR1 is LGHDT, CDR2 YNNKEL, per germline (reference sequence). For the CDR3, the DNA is TGTGCCAGCAGCCATCATGCGGGGCGGTCAGATACGCAGTATTTT. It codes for CASSHHAGRSDTQYF.

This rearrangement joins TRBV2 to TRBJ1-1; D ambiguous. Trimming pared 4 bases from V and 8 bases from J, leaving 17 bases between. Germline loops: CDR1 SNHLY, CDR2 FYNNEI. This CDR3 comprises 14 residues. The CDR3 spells CASSGPDGKWEAFF. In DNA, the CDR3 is TGTGCCAGCAGTGGTCCCGACGGAAAATGGGAAGCTTTCTTT.

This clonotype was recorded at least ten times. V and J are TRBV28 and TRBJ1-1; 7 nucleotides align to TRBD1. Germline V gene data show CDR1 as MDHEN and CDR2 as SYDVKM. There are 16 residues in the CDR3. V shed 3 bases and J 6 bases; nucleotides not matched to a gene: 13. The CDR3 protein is CASSFGGGAEGSEAFF. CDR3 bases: TGTGCCAGCAGTTTTGGAGGGGGCGCGGAGGGGTCTGAAGCTTTCTTT.

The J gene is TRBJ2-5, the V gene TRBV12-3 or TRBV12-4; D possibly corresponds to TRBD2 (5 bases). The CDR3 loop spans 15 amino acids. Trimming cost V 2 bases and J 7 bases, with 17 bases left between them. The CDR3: CASSLRENSVVTQYF. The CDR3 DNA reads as TGTGCCAGCAGTTTACGTGAGAATAGCGTCGTGACCCAGTACTTC.

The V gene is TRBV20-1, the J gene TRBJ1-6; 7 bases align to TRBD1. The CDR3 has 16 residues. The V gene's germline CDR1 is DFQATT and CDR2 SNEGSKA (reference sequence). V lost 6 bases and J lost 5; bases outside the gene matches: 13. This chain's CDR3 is CSALTGNFAHNSPLHF. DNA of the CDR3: TGCAGTGCATTGACAGGGAACTTCGCCCATAATTCACCCCTCCACTTT.

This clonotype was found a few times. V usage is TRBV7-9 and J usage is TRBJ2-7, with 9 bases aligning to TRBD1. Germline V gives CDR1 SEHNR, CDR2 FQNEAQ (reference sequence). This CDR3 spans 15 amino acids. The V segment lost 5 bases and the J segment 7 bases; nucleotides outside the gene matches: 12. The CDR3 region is CASSPPVGQGREQYF. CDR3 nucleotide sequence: TGTGCCAGCAGCCCGCCTGTCGGACAGGGGAGGGAGCAGTACTTC.

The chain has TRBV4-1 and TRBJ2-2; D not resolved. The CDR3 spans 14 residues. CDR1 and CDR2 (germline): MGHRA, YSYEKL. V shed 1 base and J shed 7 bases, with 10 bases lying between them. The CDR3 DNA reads TGCGCCAGCAGCCAAGGAGTTGGAGTCGGGGAGCTGTTTTTT. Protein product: CASSQGVGVGELFF.

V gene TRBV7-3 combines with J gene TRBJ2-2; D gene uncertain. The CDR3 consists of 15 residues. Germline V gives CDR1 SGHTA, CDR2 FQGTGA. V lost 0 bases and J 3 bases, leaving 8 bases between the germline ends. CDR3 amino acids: CASSLTMADTGELFF. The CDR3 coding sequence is TGTGCCAGCAGCTTAACGATGGCCGACACCGGGGAGCTGTTTTTT.

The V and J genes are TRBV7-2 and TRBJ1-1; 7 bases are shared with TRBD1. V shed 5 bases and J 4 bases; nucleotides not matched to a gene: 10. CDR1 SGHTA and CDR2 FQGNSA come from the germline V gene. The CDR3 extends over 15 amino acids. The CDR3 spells CASSPWTGLTTEAFF. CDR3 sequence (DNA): TGTGCCAGCAGCCCTTGGACAGGCCTTACCACTGAAGCTTTCTTT.

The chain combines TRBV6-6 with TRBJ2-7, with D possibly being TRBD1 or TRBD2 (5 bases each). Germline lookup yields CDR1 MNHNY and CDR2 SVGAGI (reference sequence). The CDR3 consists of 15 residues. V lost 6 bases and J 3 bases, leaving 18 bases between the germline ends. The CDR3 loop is CASRREQGTRYEQYF. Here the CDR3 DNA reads TGTGCCAGCAGGAGGGAGCAGGGCACTCGCTACGAGCAGTACTTC.

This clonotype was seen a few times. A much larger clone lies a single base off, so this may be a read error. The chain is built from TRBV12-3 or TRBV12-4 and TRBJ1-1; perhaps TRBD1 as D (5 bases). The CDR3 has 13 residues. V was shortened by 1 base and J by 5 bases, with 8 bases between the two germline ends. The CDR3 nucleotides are TGTGCCAGCAGTTTAGGCAGGGCAACTGAAGCTTTCTTT. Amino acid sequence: CASSLGRATEAFF.

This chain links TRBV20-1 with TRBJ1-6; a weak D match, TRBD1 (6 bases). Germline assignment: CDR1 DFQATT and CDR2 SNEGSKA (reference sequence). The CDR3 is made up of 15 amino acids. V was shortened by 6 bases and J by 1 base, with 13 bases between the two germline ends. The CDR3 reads CSAKEGGSYNSPLHF. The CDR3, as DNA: TGCAGTGCCAAAGAGGGGGGTTCCTATAATTCACCCCTCCACTTT.